These T cell receptor beta chains were read from a single sample in a study of beta chain features in type 1 diabetes. Method: immunoSEQ multiplex PCR; TCRdb's copy keeps in-frame clones and lacks some. This table has approximately 730,000 clones, around an eighth appearing once. The material sequenced was naive CD4+ T cells from blood. All receptors derive from a man between 18 and 29 years old with type 1 diabetes. Both conserved end residues are part of each CDR3. A D gene is named only where the DNA matches it firmly. Not all rows give a size; the values are once, few, many and, for expanded clones, a class.

J,D,V,size,CDR3,DNA
TRBJ2-1,NA,TRBV6-1,NA,CASSKVRHNEQFF,TGTGCCAGCAGTAAAGTCCGGCACAATGAGCAGTTCTTC
TRBJ2-6,TRBD1,TRBV6-1,NA,CAIQGASGANVLTF,TGTGCCATACAGGGGGCGTCTGGGGCCAACGTCCTGACTTTC
TRBJ2-1,NA,TRBV19,NA,CASRMDFYSYNEQFF,TGTGCCAGTAGAATGGACTTCTACTCCTACAATGAGCAGTTCTTC
TRBJ1-1,TRBD1,TRBV7-9,few,CASSPQGATEAFF,TGTGCCAGCAGTCCACAGGGGGCTACTGAAGCTTTCTTT
TRBJ2-2,NA,TRBV13,NA,CASSSMPGELFF,TGTGCCAGCAGCTCAATGCCCGGGGAGCTGTTTTTT
TRBJ1-1,TRBD1,TRBV7-9,NA,CASSRGDRENTEAFF,TGTGCCAGCAGCCGGGGGGACAGGGAAAACACTGAAGCTTTCTTT
TRBJ2-7,TRBD1,TRBV2,NA,CASSGQGSSYEQYF,TGTGCCAGCAGCGGACAGGGGAGCTCCTACGAGCAGTACTTC
TRBJ2-2,TRBD1,TRBV7-3,few,CASSSGTGVTGELFF,TGTGCCAGCAGCTCCGGGACAGGAGTCACCGGGGAGCTGTTTTTT
TRBJ1-1,TRBD1,TRBV29-1,NA,CSVAWTGMNTEAFF,TGCAGCGTTGCATGGACAGGGATGAACACTGAAGCTTTCTTT
TRBJ1-4,NA,TRBV28,few,CASSSDSTEKLFF,TGTGCCAGCAGTTCGGACAGCACTGAAAAACTGTTTTTT
TRBJ1-4,NA,TRBV30,NA,CAWSAGVVNEKLFF,TGTGCCTGGAGCGCAGGGGTTGTTAATGAAAAACTGTTTTTT
TRBJ2-5,TRBD1,TRBV5-4,NA,CASSLDARQGQETQYF,TGTGCCAGCAGCTTGGACGCGAGACAGGGGCAAGAGACCCAGTACTTC
TRBJ2-1,TRBD1,TRBV7-9,few,CASSQVDRGNEQFF,TGTGCCAGCAGCCAAGTGGACAGGGGAAATGAGCAGTTCTTC
TRBJ2-7,NA,TRBV4-1,NA,CASSQDRQAYEQYF,TGCGCCAGCAGCCAAGATAGGCAAGCCTACGAGCAGTACTTC
TRBJ2-2,NA,TRBV4-2,few,CASSQDPGLSTGELFF,TGTGCCAGCAGCCAAGATCCAGGGTTGAGCACCGGGGAGCTGTTTTTT
TRBJ2-7,NA,TRBV28,few,CASTSDGGSYEQYF,TGTGCCAGCACCTCCGACGGGGGCTCCTACGAGCAGTACTTC
TRBJ1-6,NA,TRBV9,few,CASNTGPNSPLHF,TGTGCCAGCAACACAGGACCAAATTCACCCCTCCACTTT